This T cell receptor (beta chain) was identified in a study of T cell responses to AZD1222 COVID-19 vaccine. Data came from immunoSEQ multiplex PCR; TCRdb stores just in-frame clones and leaves some out. The sample consists of 99,000 or so clones, approximately 86% of them appearing once. Germline V CDR1 and CDR2: LGHNA, YSLEER. The CDR3 contains 18 residues. The ends were cut back, 0 bases at V and 1 base at J, with 15 bases in the middle. This chain connects TRBV4-3 to TRBJ2-2; D remains unclear. The sample consisted of peripheral blood, taken 28 days after the second dose of the MenACWY control vaccine. The sequence derives from an adult who received the MenACWY meningococcal vaccine as a control. The DNA for the CDR3 is TGCGCCAGCAGCCAAGATAGCTATCCCCCGAAGAACACCGGGGAGCTGTTTTTT. Amino acid sequence: CASSQDSYPPKNTGELFF.